One sample yielded the 14 T cell receptor beta chains listed below, sequenced in a study of blood T cell repertoires in COVID-19. Measured with immunoSEQ multiplex PCR; TCRdb has only the in-frame clones, and not every one. The sample consists of just over 250,000 clones, around 90% of them appearing once. The material sequenced was peripheral blood. These receptors all stem from a person under 35 with COVID-19, enrolled during active disease.

This CDR3 is CASRWAGWNTEAFF. CDR3 sequence (DNA): TGTGCCTCACGGTGGGCAGGGTGGAACACTGAAGCTTTCTTT. This sequence joins TRBV5-5 and TRBJ1-1, with D possibly TRBD1 on 5 matching bases. Trimming removed 10 bases from V and 1 base from J, with 17 bases in between. Germline CDR1 reads SGHKS; CDR2 reads YYEKEE (reference sequence). The length of the CDR3 is 14 residues.

The V and J genes are TRBV7-2 and TRBJ1-1; D gene uncertain. Germline CDR1 SGHTA, CDR2 FQGNSA. The CDR3 is 13 amino acids. Trimming removed 5 bases at V and 3 bases at J, with 10 bases between. CDR3 protein: CASSPNRYTEAFF. For the CDR3, the DNA is TGTGCCAGCAGCCCGAACCGGTACACTGAAGCTTTCTTT. The full variable domain, in which reference TRBV7-2 and TRBJ1-1 provide the parts outside the CDR3, is GAGVSQSPSNKVTEKGKDVELRCDPISGHTALYWYRQSLGQGLEFLIYFQGNSAPDKSGLPSDRFSAERTGGSVSTLTIQRTQQEDSAVYLCASSPNRYTEAFFGQGTRLTVV.

This clone was detected only a few times. The chain has TRBV6-5 and TRBJ1-5; TRBD1 might be the D (5 bases). This CDR3 region has 15 residues. Germline CDR1 reads MNHEY; CDR2 reads SVGAGI. The ends were cut back, 0 bases at V and 5 bases at J, with 11 bases in the middle. Here the CDR3 DNA reads TGTGCCAGCAGTTACTCGCGGACATCCGATCAGCCCCAGCATTTT. This sequence encodes CASSYSRTSDQPQHF.

The J gene is TRBJ1-2, the V gene TRBV29-1, with TRBD1 as a possible D gene (5 bases). With 3 bases removed from V and 4 bases from J, the gap between germline ends came to 9 bases. This CDR3 has 12 residues. Germline-derived CDR1 and CDR2 are SQVTM and ANQGSEA. This CDR3 is CSVDRAPYGYTF. The CDR3 DNA reads TGCAGCGTTGACAGGGCCCCCTATGGCTACACCTTC.

The CDR3 DNA is TGCGCCAGCTCCACCGGGACAGTGACAGATACGCAGTATTTT. Protein sequence: CASSTGTVTDTQYF. The chain combines TRBV10-2 with TRBJ2-3; 7 nucleotides line up with TRBD1. CDR1 WSHSY and CDR2 SAAADI come from the germline V gene. J gave up 3 bases and V 8 bases, and 8 bases lay outside the gene matches. The CDR3 length is 14 residues.

The chain carries TRBV6-5 and TRBJ1-4; maybe TRBD1 (5 bases). The CDR3 is made up of 14 amino acids. Trimming removed 3 bases from V and 8 bases from J, with 13 bases in between. The germline V gene encodes CDR1 MNHEY and CDR2 SVGAGI. The DNA for the CDR3 is TGTGCCAGCAGTTATAGGCAGGGAAAGGAAAAACTGTTTTTT. Its translation is CASSYRQGKEKLFF.

CDR3 coding DNA: TGTGCCAGCAGTGTGGAGGGAGGGCGGGAAAAACTGTTTTTT. It translates to CASSVEGGREKLFF. The chain has TRBV2 and TRBJ1-4; D gene unclear. Between the trimmed V and J ends, which lost 4 bases and 8 bases, there was a span of 14 bases. The CDR3 has 14 residues. CDR1 SNHLY and CDR2 FYNNEI come from the germline V gene.

The V and J genes are TRBV3-1 (or the pseudogene TRBV3-2) and TRBJ2-3; D is perhaps TRBD2 (6 bases). The V end was cut by 0 bases, the J end by 4 bases, with 20 bases between. There are 18 residues in the CDR3. Germline assignment: CDR1 LGHDT and CDR2 YNNKEL (reference sequence). This chain's CDR3 is CASSQDMITGASPDTQYF. For the CDR3, the DNA is TGTGCCAGCAGCCAAGATATGATAACGGGAGCCTCCCCAGATACGCAGTATTTT.

The chain employs TRBV25-1 and TRBJ2-1; no clear D gene. The ends were cut back, 3 bases at V and 0 bases at J, with 12 bases in the middle. The CDR3 is 16 amino acids. From germline, CDR1 is MGHDK and CDR2 SYGVNS. This chain's CDR3 is CASSDSTRSSYNEQFF. Here the CDR3 DNA reads TGTGCCAGCAGTGATAGTACACGGAGCTCCTACAATGAGCAGTTCTTC.

This clone was seen once. The chain uses TRBV10-2 and TRBJ2-5; the D gene is possibly TRBD2 (7 bases). From germline, CDR1 is WSHSY and CDR2 SAAADI. The CDR3 runs to 16 residues. Trimming cost V 3 bases and J 2 bases, with 16 bases left between them. The CDR3 protein is CASSDGRGGGQETQYF. The CDR3 region has the DNA TGCGCCAGCAGTGATGGGCGGGGAGGGGGACAAGAGACCCAGTACTTC.

The chain recombines TRBV4-3 with TRBJ2-1, with a tentative D call TRBD2 (5 bases). Trimming removed 3 bases at V and 2 bases at J, with 14 bases between. Germline CDR1 reads LGHNA; CDR2 reads YSLEER. The CDR3 runs 16 residues. The CDR3 region is CASSQARASPYNEQFF. The CDR3 nucleotides read TGCGCCAGCAGCCAGGCCCGGGCTAGCCCCTACAATGAGCAGTTCTTC.

The rearrangement links TRBV9 to TRBJ2-7; D perhaps matches TRBD2 (6 bases). The CDR3 totals 17 residues. CDR1 and CDR2 (germline): SGDLS, YYNGEE. The ends were cut back, 3 bases at V and 2 bases at J, with 21 bases in the middle. As DNA, the CDR3 is TGTGCCAGCAGCGCGGCGGGTGGAGCGGGCCCTGCCTACGAGCAGTACTTC. Translated: CASSAAGGAGPAYEQYF.

The rearrangement links TRBV4-1 to TRBJ1-6, with a weak D call TRBD1 (6 bases). Germline assignment: CDR1 MGHRA and CDR2 YSYEKL. V lost 1 base and J 8 bases, leaving 15 bases between the germline ends. The CDR3 is 16 residues long. As DNA, the CDR3 is TGCGCCAGCAGCCAAGGGCCGAACAGGGCGGATTCACCCCTCCACTTT. As protein: CASSQGPNRADSPLHF.

The V and J genes are TRBV7-9 and TRBJ2-2, with 11 bases lining up with TRBD2. Germline CDR1 is SEHNR and CDR2 is FQNEAQ (reference sequence). The V gene end was trimmed by 5 bases and the J gene end by 7 bases; junction bases not matched to a gene: 15. CDR3 length: 18 amino acids. CDR3 sequence reads: CASSPPPTSGSGSGELFF. In DNA form, the CDR3 reads TGTGCCAGCAGCCCACCCCCTACTAGCGGGAGTGGTAGCGGGGAGCTGTTTTTT.